These 5 T cell receptor beta chains were all obtained from the same sample, sequenced in a study of T cells after yellow fever vaccination. TCRdb reprocessed the 5' RACE reads via MiXCR and lists one record per CDR3 protein. The sample contains some 300,000 distinct CDR3 sequences, about 11% of which appear only once. The specimen comprised CD4+ T cells sorted from PBMCs, sampled 45 days after the yellow fever booster vaccination. All receptors come from a man aged 18 to 30 who received the YFV17D yellow fever vaccine.

This clonotype was detected only a few times. The V call is TRBV4-1, the J call TRBJ1-5; perhaps TRBD1 as D (5 bases). The CDR3 has 14 residues. V dropped 0 bases and J dropped 7 bases, with 10 bases sitting between them. Germline CDR1 MGHRA, CDR2 YSYEKL. The DNA for the CDR3 is TGCGCCAGCAGCCAAGATAACCAGGGACAGCCCCAGCATTTT. This encodes CASSQDNQGQPQHF.

This clonotype was seen a few times. The rearrangement links TRBV6-5 to TRBJ1-2, with a tentative D call TRBD1 (5 bases). V shed 7 bases and J shed 0 bases, with 15 bases lying between them. This CDR3 region has 15 residues. The germline V gene encodes CDR1 MNHEY and CDR2 SVGAGI. Written as DNA, the CDR3 is TGTGCCAGCACCCTGGGGGGGGGAGCTAACTATGGCTACACCTTC. Translating gives CASTLGGGANYGYTF.

This clonotype was counted ten times or more. The chain employs TRBV20-1 and TRBJ2-5, with 7 bases matching TRBD2. Per germline, CDR1 DFQATT and CDR2 SNEGSKA (reference sequence). The CDR3 loop spans 13 amino acids. V lost 1 base to trimming and J lost 5 bases; unmatched junction nucleotides: 4. The CDR3 sequence is CSARGTSGETQYF. CDR3 sequence (DNA): TGCAGTGCTAGAGGGACTAGTGGGGAGACCCAGTACTTC.

This clonotype was detected many times. The chain joins TRBV5-1 to TRBJ2-3; D gene unclear. Germline values: CDR1 SGHRS, CDR2 YFSETQ. Trimming took 5 bases from V and 0 from J, leaving 10 bases between them. The CDR3 has 14 residues. CDR3 protein: CASRERPSTDTQYF. DNA of the CDR3: TGCGCCAGCAGGGAACGTCCTAGCACAGATACGCAGTATTTT. Looking up the rest from reference TRBV5-1 and TRBJ2-3 gives the full variable domain: KAGVTQTPRYLIKTRGQQVTLSCSPISGHRSVSWYQQTPGQGLQFLFEYFSETQRNKGNFPGRFSGRQFSNSRSEMNVSTLELGDSALYLCASRERPSTDTQYFGPGTRLTVL.

The genes are TRBV20-1 and TRBJ2-7; 9 bases agree with TRBD2. J was trimmed by 5 bases and V by 3 bases; bases with no gene match: 5. This CDR3 has 13 residues. In germline, CDR1 is DFQATT, CDR2 SNEGSKA (reference sequence). CDR3 nucleotides: TGCAGTGCTAGCAGGACTAGCGATGACGAGCAGTACTTC. This gives the protein CSASRTSDDEQYF.